This TCR beta chain was captured by sequencing in a study of T-cell reconstitution after alpha-beta-depleted transplantation in children. Study-wide findings and caveats: It was newly produced T cells that mostly accounted for T-cell counts and diversity one year after transplant. Approximately two months post-transplant, alpha-beta T cells reportedly originated from several hundred expanded graft clones.

V was shortened by 3 bases and J by 1 base, with 19 bases between the two germline ends. The CDR3 sequence is 18 residues long. Unique molecular identifiers were incorporated when the TCRbeta library was constructed. Using its own MiXCR run on the PCR reads, TCRdb lists one record per CDR3 protein. The table includes 250,000 to 400,000 distinct CDR3 sequences, 23% detected once. About this clonotype: Its antigen is still unknown.

The source of this sequence is a male patient aged 10 to 17 who had a stem cell transplant for acute lymphoblastic leukemia, so the T cells may come from the graft donor. The V and J genes are TRBV12-3 or TRBV12-4 and TRBJ2-1; tentative D call: TRBD2 (6 bases). The specimen comprised PBMCs, mostly from graft donor cells, sampled 180 days after TCRalphabeta/CD19-depleted stem cell transplant. The CDR3 sequence: CASSFGGSGGASYNEQFF. CDR3 nucleotides: TGTGCCAGCAGTTTTGGGGGGTCGGGCGGTGCGTCCTACAATGAGCAGTTCTTC.